This section outlines one T cell receptor (beta chain) sequence together with its context. Its specific antigen is unknown. It has no much larger one-base neighbor in the sample; base qualities were not kept. The cohort consisted of some 670 healthy bone marrow donors. At the time of sampling, every cohort member was nominally healthy, though immune exposures that went unrecorded were likely present. The donor tested CMV seronegative and was one of the 352 seronegative cohort members. A peripheral blood sample was provided by each donor, and peripheral blood mononuclear cells were used for TCR beta sequencing. The Qiagen DNeasy Blood Extraction Kit was used to extract genomic DNA from the blood cell samples. The V end gives up 3 bases and the J end 0 bases, leaving 11 bases in the junction not matched to a gene. The CDR3 measures 17 amino acids from cysteine to phenylalanine. Here the CDR3 DNA is all that survives: 51 bases in frame from base 1. From a lookup of the germline V gene, CDR1 and CDR2 are MDHEN and SYDVKM.

These data are taken from a study of cytomegalovirus exposure and HLA in healthy donors (dated by TCRdb to 2015 to 2018). Background on the whole study: An earlier analysis of several hundred of the donors reported 250 to 350 Gb of sequence data and 95 million to 140 million unique TCR beta sequences obtained from about 170 million T cells. Roughly 300 gigabases of sequencing data and around 85 million unique TCR sequences made up an early release that covered nearly 650 HLA-typed donors. Of the roughly 390 genotyped donors, 81% were placed in the genetic ancestry cluster associated with self-reported Caucasian donors. The aim of the study was to test whether cataloging public T cell receptors could identify signatures of past pathogen exposure. Using immunosequencing, the study profiled T cell repertoires from around 680 subjects and related those repertoires to cytomegalovirus serostatus. In addition to the first cohort of 650 to 750 subjects, a separate validation cohort of 120 different subjects was used. High-throughput TCR immunosequencing, statistical association of individual TCRs with disease status, and machine learning were combined to predict cytomegalovirus infection status. In a later analysis, previously published TCR beta repertoires from 670 or so donors were re-analyzed and high-resolution HLA genotyping was added so that TCR occurrence patterns could be studied. Rather than using new phenotypic data, the later analysis identified candidate immune exposures from TCR beta sequences and from how often those sequences occurred across donors. An earlier analysis of approximately 500 of the donors applied high-throughput TCR beta sequencing to assess whether each TCR beta V gene segment acted as functional or pseudogenic. Donor age, sex, ethnicity and CMV serostatus were compiled alongside the repertoire data. Genome-wide SNP genotypes for about 55% of the roughly 670 donors were used in a later genetic analysis, which treated that subset as a discovery cohort. All discovery cohort repertoires had been generated using a single sequencing platform. HLA typing covered class I and class II loci at four-digit resolution. The number of donors typed differed by locus, with 629-630 for A, B, C, DRB1 and DQB1, around 520 for DQA1, approximately 580 for DPA1, and over 400 for DPB1. Roughly 5 DR-DQ haplotypes were handled as single units for association and clustering because linkage in the cohort was strong. Among some 410 genotyped donors of the cohort, an average of around 240,000 unique TCR beta nucleotide sequences was sequenced per donor, of which 15% to 20% were non-productive.

Receptor amplification or capture employed the immunoSEQ multiplex PCR assay. For the multiplex PCR, a mixture combining 60 forward primers for TCR Vbeta segments and 13 reverse primers for TCR Jbeta segments was used. The CDR3 region of rearranged TCR beta genes was amplified from genomic DNA by a multiplex PCR assay. Amplified TCR beta libraries were sequenced as 87-base-pair reads on the Illumina HiSeq System. The authors' pipeline ran thus. Across the 700 or so repertoires, a later analysis counted tens of millions of unique TCR beta chains, 8.5 million to 12 million of which were shared by at least two donors. To remove PCR and sequencing errors, raw reads were error-corrected and collapsed into unique sequences using a nearest-neighbor algorithm that merged closely related sequences. To assign V, D and J gene segments, CDR3 sequences were aligned to IMGT reference sequences. For a sequence to be retained, at least a six-nucleotide match to both a V gene segment and a J gene segment was required. Rearrangements were classified as productive when the CDR3 lacked stop codons and remained in frame with V and J, and all other rearrangements were classified as non-productive. Following IMGT convention, CDR3 was defined as the stretch from the second conserved V-encoded cysteine to the conserved J-encoded phenylalanine. Sequences without an unambiguous match to a single V gene segment were excluded from the earlier analysis of several hundred of the donors. In an earlier analysis of approximately 590 of the donors, a V segment was called functional when productive rearrangements were above 56.7%, and segregating when the standard deviation between donors exceeded 5%. A statistical classification framework was built for diagnosing cytomegalovirus status from the catalog of TCR beta chain sequences. A later analysis assigned V and J genes by comparing TCR nucleotide sequences with IMGT/GENE-DB human TR gene sequences. Using the TCRdist pipeline, a later analysis assigned CDR3 sequences along with most-parsimonious VDJ recombination scenarios. In a later analysis, each TCR beta chain was defined by its CDR3 amino acid sequence together with its V-gene family, and reads without a unique V-gene family were excluded. As a way to deal with suspected cross-contamination and a sequencing artifact, a later analysis dropped nearly 600 nucleotide sequences that were highly shared and had low generation probability. In a later analysis, a clonal expansion index for each public chain was calculated from normalized within-repertoire ranks of inferred template counts. In a later analysis, generation probabilities were computed with a VDJ recombination model fitted to out-of-frame rearrangements, and the resulting probabilities were checked against IGoR. In a later analysis, TCR-TCR, TCR-HLA and TCR-CMV co-occurrence was scored with hypergeometric tests, and a repertoire-size bias correction was applied to TCR pairs. In a later analysis, false discovery rates were estimated by permuting HLA or CMV assignments 20 times. In a later analysis, co-occurring TCRs were grouped using DBSCAN, with TCRdist sequence similarity added in when clustering inside HLA-allele-positive subsets. Repertoires with fewer than 30,000 or more than 120,000 public chains were left out of co-occurrence clustering, as were a few repertoires with anomalous nucleotide sharing. TCRdb took over this immuneACCESS table, retaining in-frame rearrangements with V and J assigned. Such tables are incomplete; in checked studies, under half of the missing clones stem from an unresolved V gene, and the remainder is unexplained. The DNA was the basis for D and trimming; V, J and clone size are from that table. The sample has roughly 190,000 clones on record, around 85% of them singletons. The ten largest account for 1.5% to 2% of the sample.

Broad study findings and their caveats: A further reported finding was that TCR beta sequences accurately predicted the HLA-A and HLA-B alleles for most subjects in the first cohort. Over 15 rarely observed V segments, including chromosome 9 orphons, were excluded from the earlier analysis of some 590 of the donors because counts were too low. According to a later analysis, parvovirus B19, influenza, CMV and Epstein-Barr virus appeared linked to several top co-occurrence clusters. Sequencing depth was assumed to be roughly uniform across donors in the presence/absence analyses, though that assumption may not hold. The authors suggested that the approach could potentially be extended to other disease states and immunological phenotypes. Across donors, most TCR sequences were observed very rarely, whereas some public TCRs were present in many individuals. According to a later genetic analysis, donors in an Asian-associated ancestry cluster had fewer N-insertions in productive TCRs than the roughly 660-donor mean. Linkage disequilibrium might explain the correlated functional status among segregating V segments, but an unknown experimental factor could not be excluded. At a false discovery rate of 0.05, a later analysis linked around 15,000 TCR beta sequences to specific HLA alleles. The sequencing pipeline was judged likely to have produced a cluster of highly shared sequence variants as a technical artifact. The only immune exposure information available for the cohort was CMV serostatus. Three of the identified cytomegalovirus-associated TCR beta chains were confirmed in vitro to be specific for cytomegalovirus antigens. In a later analysis, TCR association rates were found to vary across HLA loci, with the most associated TCRs seen for DRB1 alleles and the fewest for HLA-C alleles. In both the original and validation cohorts, the classifier was reported to diagnose cytomegalovirus status with high specificity and sensitivity. Assigning TCR associations to individual alleles was difficult when HLA alleles, especially DR and DQ, strongly co-occurred. In a later genetic analysis, a missense DCLRE1C variant was associated with V-gene and J-gene trimming of TCR beta chains, and the association was replicated in an independent cohort. Broadly in line with IMGT annotations, most TCR beta V segments showed up in productive rearrangements about 87% or about 30% of the time in an earlier analysis of 587 of the donors. The study listed around 160 TCR beta chains as associated with cytomegalovirus. Because the 87-base-pair reads could not distinguish some IMGT-functional V segments, including TRBV6-2 and TRBV6-3, those segments were excluded. In a later analysis, most CMV-associated TCR beta chains were found to appear HLA-restricted, with HLA associations seemingly driven largely by CMV exposure. Because some donors lacked HLA typing at each locus, the association tests relied only on the typed subset. This cohort had only TCR beta chains sequenced, and the lack of alpha or paired-chain data limited which features could be detected. A later analysis found that HLA-associated TCR beta chains were more clonally expanded and had lower generation probabilities than equally common non-associated chains.

The sequence derives from a man between 18 and 35 years old in good health and CMV-seronegative. Recombination linked TRBV28 to TRBJ2-7, with 7 middle bases fitting TRBD2. Material for sequencing was PBMCs. The nucleotide sequence reads as follows: TGTGCCAGCAGTTTCTCCCCCGGGAGGAAACACTCCTACGAGCAGTACTTC. Its product reads: CASSFSPGRKHSYEQYF.